This TCR beta chain was identified during a study of cytomegalovirus exposure and HLA in healthy donors. Study-wide background: Tens of millions of unique TCRs, all from HLA-typed donors, were included in an early release of the data. General study points: An analysis that was carried out later associated some 17,000 TCR beta sequences with HLA alleles at 0.05 false discovery rate.

Details on this clone: Its matching antigen is unknown.

Amplification used 60 Vbeta primers and 13 Jbeta primers. Data came from immunoSEQ multiplex PCR; TCRdb stores just in-frame clones and leaves some out. The data show some 140,000 clones, roughly 80% seen once. The germline V gene has CDR1 SGHDT and CDR2 YYEEEE. The V segment lost 3 bases and the J segment 3 bases; nucleotides outside the gene matches: 9. There are 19 residues in the CDR3. V gene TRBV5-6 combines with J gene TRBJ2-2; TRBD2 agrees at 15 bases. The material sequenced was PBMCs. This receptor was obtained from a woman aged 60-75 years in good health and CMV-seronegative. CDR3: CASSSGLAGGEAYTGELFF. CDR3 coding DNA: TGTGCCAGCAGCTCGGGACTAGCGGGAGGCGAGGCATACACCGGGGAGCTGTTTTTT.